Below are 21 T cell receptor beta chains sequenced from a single sample in a study of identical twins' blood T cells. A single record per CDR3 protein comes from TCRdb applying MiXCR to the 5' RACE reads. The data contain roughly 380,000 distinct CDR3 sequences, 28% of them singletons. The material sequenced was PBMCs. The receptors here all came from a woman aged 18 to 49 in good health.

V and J are TRBV20-1 and TRBJ2-3; no reliable D call. The CDR3 contains 12 residues. Germline values: CDR1 DFQATT, CDR2 SNEGSKA (reference sequence). Between the trimmed V and J ends, which lost 8 bases and 1 base, there was a span of 10 bases. The CDR3 loop reads CSTPSRTDTQYF. CDR3 DNA sequence: TGCAGTACCCCCTCTCGCACAGATACGCAGTATTTT.

In its sample, this clonotype was seen a few times. This chain links TRBV7-6 with TRBJ1-1; TRBD1 is a possible D gene (6 bases). This CDR3 comprises 14 residues. Germline values: CDR1 SGHVS, CDR2 FNYEAQ. The V end lost 5 bases, the J end lost 6 bases, and 16 bases lay between the germline ends. The CDR3 sequence: CASSPLQGRPEAFF. CDR3 in DNA: TGTGCCAGCAGCCCCTTACAGGGAAGGCCTGAAGCTTTCTTT.

CDR3 in amino acids: CSARASGAKNPYEQYF. CDR3 DNA: TGCAGTGCTAGAGCATCGGGGGCTAAAAACCCCTACGAGCAGTACTTC. V and J are TRBV20-1 and TRBJ2-7; D is perhaps TRBD1 or TRBD2 (6 bases each). Between the trimmed V and J ends, which lost 1 base and 2 bases, there was a span of 18 bases. The CDR3 is 16 residues long. Germline-derived CDR1 and CDR2 are DFQATT and SNEGSKA (reference sequence).

The chain employs TRBV9 and TRBJ2-2; D may be TRBD2 (6 bases). This CDR3 contains 14 residues. The germline V gene encodes CDR1 SGDLS and CDR2 YYNGEE. V lost 1 base and J 4 bases, leaving 8 bases between the germline ends. The CDR3 coding sequence is TGTGCCAGCAGCGTAACGGGACTCACCGGGGAGCTGTTTTTT. It specifies CASSVTGLTGELFF.

This clonotype came up a few times. This rearrangement joins TRBV20-1 to TRBJ2-2; TRBD2 agrees at 9 bases. Germline CDR1 is DFQATT and CDR2 is SNEGSKA (reference sequence). The J segment lost 5 bases and the V segment lost 0 bases, leaving 7 bases of the junction unmatched. The CDR3 is made up of 16 amino acids. CDR3 nucleotide sequence: TGCAGTGCTAGAGATCGTCTAGCGGGATTTACCGGGGAGCTGTTTTTT. It specifies CSARDRLAGFTGELFF.

Turning to this clonotype: With a much larger clone just one base away, this may be a read error. CDR3 sequence: CANSFNAKNIQYF. CDR3 DNA sequence: TGCGCCAACAGCTTCAATGCCAAAAACATTCAGTACTTC. The chain is built from TRBV5-1 and TRBJ2-4; D is unclear. The CDR3 has 13 residues. Per germline, CDR1 SGHRS and CDR2 YFSETQ.

The chain joins TRBV3-1 to TRBJ2-1; D is uncertain. CDR1 and CDR2 from the germline V gene are LGHDT and YNNKEL (reference sequence). V lost 0 bases to trimming and J lost 9 bases, with 6 bases between them. The CDR3 extends over 12 amino acids. The CDR3 sequence: CASSQDLPEQFF. DNA of the CDR3: TGTGCCAGCAGCCAAGATCTTCCTGAGCAGTTCTTC.

V usage is TRBV3-1 and J usage is TRBJ2-5; D possibly matches TRBD1 or TRBD2 (5 bases each). V was trimmed by 2 bases and J by 2 bases, leaving 12 bases between them. The germline gives CDR1 LGHDT, CDR2 YNNKEL (reference sequence). The CDR3 is 15 residues long. CDR3 amino acids: CASSQFPGPQETQYF. CDR3 nucleotide sequence: TGTGCCAGCAGCCAATTTCCGGGACCTCAAGAGACCCAGTACTTC.

This clonotype appeared many times. The chain uses TRBV12-3 or TRBV12-4 and TRBJ2-4; D remains unclear. The CDR3 totals 14 residues. V was trimmed by 1 base and J by 0 bases, leaving 4 bases between them. The CDR3 DNA reads TGTGCCAGCAGTTTAGGTGTAGCCAAAAACATTCAGTACTTC. This encodes CASSLGVAKNIQYF.

The CDR3 loop is CASTEPGQGVHEQFF. In DNA form, the CDR3 reads TGTGCCAGCACCGAGCCGGGACAGGGGGTCCACGAGCAGTTCTTC. The V gene is TRBV12-3 or TRBV12-4, the J gene TRBJ2-1; TRBD1 agrees at 11 bases. J was trimmed by 10 bases and V by 7 bases; bases with no gene match: 12. This CDR3 region has 15 residues.

The CDR3 protein is CSARDLRGGEQFF. The CDR3 nucleotides are TGCAGTGCTAGAGATCTGCGGGGTGGTGAGCAGTTCTTC. The rearrangement links TRBV20-1 to TRBJ2-1, with D perhaps TRBD2 (6 bases). Germline loops: CDR1 DFQATT, CDR2 SNEGSKA (reference sequence). The CDR3 length is 13 residues. V lost 0 bases to trimming and J lost 9 bases, with 12 bases between them.

This clonotype showed up many times. The genes are TRBV19 and TRBJ1-1; no definite D call. This CDR3 region has 14 residues. Germline loops: CDR1 LNHDA, CDR2 SQIVND (reference sequence). V lost 7 bases and J 3 bases, leaving 15 bases between the germline ends. This CDR3 reads CASISRGSDTEAFF. DNA for the CDR3: TGTGCCAGTATAAGTCGCGGGTCGGACACTGAAGCTTTCTTT.

This clonotype was seen only a few times. The gene calls are TRBV20-1 and TRBJ2-2, with unresolved D. The CDR3 covers 13 residues. Germline assignment: CDR1 DFQATT and CDR2 SNEGSKA (reference sequence). V shed 2 bases and J shed 4 bases, with 8 bases lying between them. The CDR3 region has the DNA TGCAGTGCTAGAAGGCCTACCACCGGGGAGCTGTTTTTT. Its protein product is CSARRPTTGELFF.

The J gene is TRBJ1-4, the V gene TRBV5-1; D is ambiguous. Germline V gene sequence: CDR1 SGHRS, CDR2 YFSETQ. Trimming removed 1 base at V and 12 bases at J, with 10 bases between. The CDR3 consists of 12 residues. CDR3 DNA sequence: TGCGCCAGCAGCTTGAACGGCGTAGAACTGTTTTTT. As protein: CASSLNGVELFF.

This clonotype came up a few times. J is TRBJ1-1 and V is TRBV6-1, with D maybe TRBD1 (6 bases). Looked up from germline, CDR1 is MNHNS and CDR2 is SASEGT. The CDR3 has 14 residues. The V and J ends lost 4 bases and 5 bases respectively, with 14 bases between them. DNA of the CDR3: TGTGCCAGCAGTGTCACCAGGGGAGGTACTGAAGCTTTCTTT. It specifies CASSVTRGGTEAFF.

This clonotype has just a few counts. The rearrangement uses TRBV5-4 and TRBJ2-2, with a weak D call TRBD2 (6 bases). Germline CDR1 SGHNT, CDR2 YYREEE (reference sequence). This CDR3 comprises 14 residues. The V end lost 5 bases, the J end lost 6 bases, and 14 bases lay between the germline ends. The CDR3: CASSFTSPSGELFF. CDR3 coding DNA: TGTGCCAGCAGTTTTACTAGCCCCTCCGGGGAGCTGTTTTTT.

Many counts were recorded for this clonotype. The chain recombines TRBV12-3 or TRBV12-4 with TRBJ2-1; D not resolved. The V and J ends lost 3 bases and 5 bases respectively, with 8 bases between them. The CDR3 totals 13 residues. The CDR3 spells CASSFSSHNEQFF. The CDR3 nucleotides are TGTGCCAGCAGTTTTAGTAGTCACAATGAGCAGTTCTTC.

This chain connects TRBV11-2 to TRBJ1-1, with TRBD1 as a possible D gene (5 bases). V was cut by 0 bases and J by 1 base, with 9 bases left in between. In germline, CDR1 is SGHAT, CDR2 FQNNGV. This CDR3 spans 15 amino acids. CDR3 bases: TGTGCCAGCAGCTTAGATCCGGGGCCGAACACTGAAGCTTTCTTT. Translation gives CASSLDPGPNTEAFF.

This clonotype turned up a few times. V and J are TRBV6-2 or TRBV6-3 and TRBJ2-1; the match to TRBD2 covers 7 bases. Unmatched junction bases numbered 16, after V lost 2 bases and J lost 6 bases. Germline values: CDR1 MNHEY, CDR2 SVGEGT. The CDR3 consists of 18 residues. In DNA form, the CDR3 reads TGTGCCAGCAGTTACCCCCAAACCGGACTAGTTCCTTCCAATGAGCAGTTCTTC. This codes for CASSYPQTGLVPSNEQFF.

This clonotype was observed at least ten times. The chain links TRBV5-6 to TRBJ1-1, with D unclear. This CDR3 spans 13 amino acids. Per the germline V gene, CDR1 is SGHDT and CDR2 is YYEEEE. V lost 0 bases, J lost 10 bases, and 13 bases lay in between. The CDR3, as DNA: TGTGCCAGCAGCTTGGTGTTAGAGGAGCGAGCTTTCTTT. Translating gives CASSLVLEERAFF.

In this sample, this clonotype turned up a few times. V and J are TRBV9 and TRBJ2-3; 7 nucleotides agree with TRBD1. The CDR3 spans 16 residues. J was trimmed by 0 bases and V by 4 bases; bases with no gene match: 8. Germline CDR1 SGDLS, CDR2 YYNGEE. CDR3 in DNA: TGTGCCAGCAGCAATCACAGGGGTTCAAGCACAGATACGCAGTATTTT. Its translation: CASSNHRGSSTDTQYF.